This T cell receptor beta chain was obtained from a study of blood T cells in healthy people across ages. Primed by a sample-barcoded 5' primer and a J-beta primer mix, a second PCR proceeded for about 7 to 11 cycles. MiXCR was run by TCRdb on the 5' RACE reads, yielding one entry per CDR3 protein. The profile covers 780,000 or so distinct CDR3 sequences, with roughly 50% appearing a single time and roughly two fifths taken by the ten largest. For this clonotype: The antigen is not known.

Study-level points and caveats: Naive T cell percentage showed a strong correlation with the diversity of TCR beta. Significant beta diversity loss was already apparent by age roughly 40, declining roughly linearly.

Germline-derived CDR1 and CDR2 are MDHEN and SYDVKM. The CDR3 length is 14 residues. V lost 6 bases and J lost 5, with 16 bases in between. The receptor was isolated from an elderly man in good health. The rearrangement links TRBV28 to TRBJ2-5; the D gene could be TRBD1 or TRBD2 (6 bases each). Specimen: blood. CDR3 coding DNA: TGTGCCAGCAGCCCACACGGGGGCCCGGAGACCCAGTACTTC. This encodes CASSPHGGPETQYF. The variable domain in full, with the rest retrieved from reference TRBV28 and TRBJ2-5, is DVKVTQSSRYLVKRTGEKVFLECVQDMDHENMFWYRQDPGLGLRLIYFSYDVKMKEKGDIPEGYSVSREKKERFSLILESASTNQTSMYLCASSPHGGPETQYFGPGTRLLVL.